This section outlines one TCR beta chain sequence together with its context. Its specificity is unknown. This specimen belongs to a study of T cells in narcolepsy. Study-level findings and limits: In some patient and control memory CD4+ samples, autoreactive clones were absent. Autoreactive clonotypes reportedly recurred in blood of same and different patients, not controls.

The repertoire was sequenced with immunoSEQ multiplex PCR; TCRdb's copy has only in-frame clones and lacks some. The table lists 30,000 or so clones, roughly 80% of them singletons, with more than 0.95% in the top ten. V lost 0 bases, J lost 5 bases, and 14 bases lay in between. The CDR3 contains 15 residues. The germline V gene encodes CDR1 SGHNT and CDR2 YYREEE (reference sequence). The chain carries TRBV5-4 and TRBJ1-2; possible D gene TRBD1, 5 bases. Sequences were obtained from CD45RA- memory CD4+ T cells from PBMCs. The source is a human donor with narcolepsy. In nucleotides, the CDR3 is TGTGCCAGCAGCTTGGTCGACGGGACGGATTATGGCTACACCTTC. It codes for CASSLVDGTDYGYTF.